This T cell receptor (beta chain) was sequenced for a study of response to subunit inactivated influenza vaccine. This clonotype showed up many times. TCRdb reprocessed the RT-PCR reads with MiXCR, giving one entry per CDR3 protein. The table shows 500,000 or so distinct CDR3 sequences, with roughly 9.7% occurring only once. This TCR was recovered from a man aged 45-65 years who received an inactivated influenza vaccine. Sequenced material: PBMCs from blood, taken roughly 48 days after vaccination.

CDR3 sequence: CASSLGLTGANYGYTF. In DNA form, the CDR3 reads TGTGCCAGCAGCTTGGGCCTGACAGGGGCGAACTATGGCTACACCTTC. The chain combines TRBV5-5 with TRBJ1-2, with TRBD1 identical over 8 bases. V shed 0 bases, J shed 2 bases, and the junction held 6 bases outside the gene matches. Per the germline V gene, CDR1 is SGHKS and CDR2 is YYEKEE (reference sequence). This CDR3 contains 16 residues.